This T cell receptor (beta chain) was profiled in a study of blood T cell repertoires in COVID-19. Study context: Samples of COVID-19 (acute and convalescent) were obtained from the United States, Italy and Spain. T cells, B-cell-depleted T cells, or PBMCs provided the cDNA or gDNA that served as material.

Under the authors' procedure: Amplifying reference gene primers gave estimates of nucleated cell counts. Sequenced by immunoSEQ multiplex PCR; TCRdb stores in-frame clones only, minus some. V and J calls and clone size are those listed in that table; D and trimming were worked out from the DNA. The repertoire holds roughly 350,000 clones, with around nine tenths as singletons. V shed 2 bases and J 3 bases; nucleotides not matched to a gene: 1. The germline CDR1 and CDR2 sequences are LGHNT and FRNRAP. This CDR3 has 14 amino acids. The receptor was isolated from a woman in her late teens or twenties who had recovered from COVID-19. The V gene is TRBV12-5, the J gene TRBJ1-5; 7 bases line up with TRBD1. The source material was peripheral blood. CDR3 in amino acids: CASGLRGHNQPQHF. The CDR3 DNA follows: TGTGCTAGTGGTTTGAGGGGGCACAATCAGCCCCAGCATTTT.